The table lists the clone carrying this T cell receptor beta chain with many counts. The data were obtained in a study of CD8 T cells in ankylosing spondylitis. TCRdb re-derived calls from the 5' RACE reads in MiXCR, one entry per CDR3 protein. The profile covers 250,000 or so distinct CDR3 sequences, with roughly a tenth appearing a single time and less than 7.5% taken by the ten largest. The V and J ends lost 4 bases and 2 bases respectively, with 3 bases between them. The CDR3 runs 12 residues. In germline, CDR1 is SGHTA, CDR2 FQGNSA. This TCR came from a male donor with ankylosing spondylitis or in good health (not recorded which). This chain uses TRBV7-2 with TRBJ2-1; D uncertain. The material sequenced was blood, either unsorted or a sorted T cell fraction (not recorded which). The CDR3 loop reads CASSSTYNEQFF. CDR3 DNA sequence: TGTGCCAGCAGCTCAACCTACAATGAGCAGTTCTTC.